This T cell receptor beta chain was sequenced for a study of human T cells and chemical hapten exposure. Study summary: TCR yields per sample varied mostly from small pooled library volume differences. Study-level points and caveats: Expanded TCRs showed more large CDR3 clusters than pre-sensitization or healthy control sets.

On this clonotype: Its antigen is currently unknown.

The CDR3 runs to 15 residues. Germline loops: CDR1 SEHNR, CDR2 FQNEAQ (reference sequence). With V trimmed by 4 bases and J by 0 bases, 3 bases remained unmatched. Authors' methods: Sequenced samples showed a median of around 100,000 TCRs each, with counts running from around 20,000 to 690,000. TCRdb fed the RACE reads into MiXCR, producing one record per CDR3 protein. The V and J calls follow TCRdb's processing rather than the paper's. The data show 35,000 to 50,000 distinct CDR3 sequences, about 10% seen once. Time point: pre-sensitization, week 0. Treatment here: therapeutic diphenylcyclopropenone sensitization with weekly scalp DPC. Total RNA was isolated from whole blood that had not been fractionated.

V usage is TRBV7-9 and J usage is TRBJ2-1; 7 bases are shared with TRBD2. Specimen: whole blood, collected in connection with sensitization to the hapten diphenylcyclopropenone (DPC). This TCR derives from a man younger than 40 with alopecia areata. Some clones in this sample may be carry-over from other donors' samples. CDR3 protein: CASSSTGGSYNEQFF. The DNA of the CDR3 is TGTGCCAGCAGCTCAACGGGAGGCTCCTACAATGAGCAGTTCTTC.